This T cell receptor beta chain was captured in a study of shared clonotypes between healthy human individuals. Broader study findings: What naive subsets generally showed was a larger estimated richness than memory subsets showed.

This clone was detected once. Antigen specificity is unknown. Naive CD8 cells lacked CD45RO and underwent positive selection for CCR7, leaving out terminally differentiated effector memory CD45RA+ cells. Donors, without exception, were Caucasian adults residing in Nashville, Tennessee. Trimming removed 2 bases from V and 6 bases from J; junction bases left unmatched: 14. CDR1 SGHAT and CDR2 FQDESV come from the germline V gene (reference sequence). The CDR3 is 18 amino acids. Repertoires were generated with immunoSEQ multiplex PCR, while TCRdb's copy carries only in-frame clones and drops some. This table holds about 2,100,000 clones, about 93% found once.

The source of this sequence is a man between 18 and 29 years old in good health. Some clones in this sample may be carry-over from other donors' samples. This chain connects TRBV11-1 to TRBJ2-1; the match to TRBD2 covers 9 bases. Sequenced sample: naive CD8+ T cells from PBMCs. The CDR3, as DNA: TGTGCCAGCAGCTTATCTCATCTAGCGGGACCTCCGGCCAATGAGCAGTTCTTC. This encodes CASSLSHLAGPPANEQFF.